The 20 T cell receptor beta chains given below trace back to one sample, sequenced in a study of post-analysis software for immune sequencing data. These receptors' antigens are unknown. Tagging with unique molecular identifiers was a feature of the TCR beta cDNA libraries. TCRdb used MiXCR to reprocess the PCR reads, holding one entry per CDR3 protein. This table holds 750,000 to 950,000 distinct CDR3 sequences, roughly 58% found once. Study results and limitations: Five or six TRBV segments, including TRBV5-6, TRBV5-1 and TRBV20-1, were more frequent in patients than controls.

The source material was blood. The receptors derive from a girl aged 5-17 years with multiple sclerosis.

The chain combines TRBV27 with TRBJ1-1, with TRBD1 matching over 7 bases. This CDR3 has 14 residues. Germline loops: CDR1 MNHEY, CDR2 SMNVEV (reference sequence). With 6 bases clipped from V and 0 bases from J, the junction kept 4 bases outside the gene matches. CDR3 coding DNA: TGTGCCAGCAGACAACAGGGGTTGAACACTGAAGCTTTCTTT. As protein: CASRQQGLNTEAFF.

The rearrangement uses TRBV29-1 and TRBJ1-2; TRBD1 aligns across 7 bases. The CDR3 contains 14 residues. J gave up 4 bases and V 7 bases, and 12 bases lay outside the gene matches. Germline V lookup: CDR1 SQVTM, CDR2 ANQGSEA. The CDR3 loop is CSAHLTGAGYGYTF. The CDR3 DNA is TGCAGCGCCCACCTAACAGGGGCGGGCTATGGCTACACCTTC.

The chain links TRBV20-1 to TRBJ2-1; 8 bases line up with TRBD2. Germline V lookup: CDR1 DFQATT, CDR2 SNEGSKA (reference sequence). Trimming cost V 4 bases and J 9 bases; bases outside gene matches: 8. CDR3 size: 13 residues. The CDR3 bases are TGCAGTGCTATACTAGGACTAGCTGGTGAGCAGTTCTTC. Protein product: CSAILGLAGEQFF.

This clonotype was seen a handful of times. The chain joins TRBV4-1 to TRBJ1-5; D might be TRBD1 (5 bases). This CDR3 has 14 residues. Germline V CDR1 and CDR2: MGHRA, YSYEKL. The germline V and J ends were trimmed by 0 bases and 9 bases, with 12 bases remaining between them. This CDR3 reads CASSQDDSSGPQHF. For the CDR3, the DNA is TGCGCCAGCAGCCAAGATGACAGTAGTGGGCCCCAGCATTTT.

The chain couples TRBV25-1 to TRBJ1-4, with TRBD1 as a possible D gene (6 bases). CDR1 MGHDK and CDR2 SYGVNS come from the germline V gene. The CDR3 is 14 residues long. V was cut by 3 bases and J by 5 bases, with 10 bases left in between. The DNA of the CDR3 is TGTGCCAGCAGTGATGACAGGACCAATGAAAAACTGTTTTTT. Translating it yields CASSDDRTNEKLFF. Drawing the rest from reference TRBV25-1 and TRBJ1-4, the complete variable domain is EADIYQTPRYLVIGTGKKITLECSQTMGHDKMYWYQQDPGMELHLIHYSYGVNSTEKGDLSSESTVSRIRTEHFPLTLESARPSHTSQYLCASSDDRTNEKLFFGSGTQLSVL.

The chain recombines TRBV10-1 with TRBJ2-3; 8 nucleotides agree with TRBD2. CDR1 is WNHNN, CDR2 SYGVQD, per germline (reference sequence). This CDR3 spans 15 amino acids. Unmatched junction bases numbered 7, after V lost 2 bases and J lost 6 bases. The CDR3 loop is CASSEPKAGGDTQYF. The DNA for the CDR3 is TGCGCCAGCAGTGAGCCGAAGGCGGGAGGCGATACGCAGTATTTT.

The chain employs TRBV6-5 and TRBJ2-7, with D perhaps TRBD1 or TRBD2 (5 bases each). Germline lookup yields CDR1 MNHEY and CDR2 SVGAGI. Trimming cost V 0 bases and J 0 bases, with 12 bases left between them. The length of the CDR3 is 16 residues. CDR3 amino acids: CASSYSYFGTSYEQYF. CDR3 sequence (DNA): TGTGCCAGCAGTTACTCCTACTTTGGGACCTCCTACGAGCAGTACTTC.

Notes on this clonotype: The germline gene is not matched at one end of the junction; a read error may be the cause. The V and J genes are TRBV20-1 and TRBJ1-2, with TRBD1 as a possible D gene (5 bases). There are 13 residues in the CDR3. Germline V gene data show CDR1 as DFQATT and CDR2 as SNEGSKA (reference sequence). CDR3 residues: CSAREGLGYGYTF. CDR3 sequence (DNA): TGCAGTGCCAGAGAGGGGCTGGGCTATGGCTACACCTTC.

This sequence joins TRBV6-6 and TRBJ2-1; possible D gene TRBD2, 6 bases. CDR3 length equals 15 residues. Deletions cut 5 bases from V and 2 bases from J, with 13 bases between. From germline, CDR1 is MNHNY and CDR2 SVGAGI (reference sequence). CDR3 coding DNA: TGTGCCAGCAGTCCCTCCCGCGGGGCCTACAATGAGCAGTTCTTC. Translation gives CASSPSRGAYNEQFF.

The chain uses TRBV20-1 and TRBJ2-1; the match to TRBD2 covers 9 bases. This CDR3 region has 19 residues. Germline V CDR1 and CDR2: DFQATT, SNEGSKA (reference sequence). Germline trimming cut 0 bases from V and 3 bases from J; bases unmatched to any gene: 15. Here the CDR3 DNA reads TGCAGTGCTAGAGATGAGAGGTCGAGACTAGCGGACTTCTACAATGAGCAGTTCTTC. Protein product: CSARDERSRLADFYNEQFF.

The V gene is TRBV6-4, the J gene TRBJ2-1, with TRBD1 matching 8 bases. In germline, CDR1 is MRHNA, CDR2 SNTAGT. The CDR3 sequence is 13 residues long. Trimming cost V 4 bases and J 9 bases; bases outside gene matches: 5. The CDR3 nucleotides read TGTGCCAGCAGTGCCACAGGGGGAGGTGAGCAGTTCTTC. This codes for CASSATGGGEQFF.

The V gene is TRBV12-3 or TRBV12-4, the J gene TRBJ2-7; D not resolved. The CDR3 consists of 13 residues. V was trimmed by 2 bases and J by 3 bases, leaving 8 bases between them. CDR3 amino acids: CASSLSPLYEQYF. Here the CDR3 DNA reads TGTGCCAGCAGTTTAAGTCCTCTCTACGAGCAGTACTTC.

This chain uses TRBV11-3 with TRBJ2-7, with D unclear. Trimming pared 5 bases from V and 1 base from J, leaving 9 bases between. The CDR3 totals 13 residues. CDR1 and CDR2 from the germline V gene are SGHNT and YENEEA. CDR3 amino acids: CASSGNWSYEQYF. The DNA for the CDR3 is TGTGCCAGCAGCGGAAATTGGTCCTACGAGCAGTACTTC. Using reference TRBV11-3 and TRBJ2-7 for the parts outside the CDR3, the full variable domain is EAGVVQSPRYKIIEKKQPVAFWCNPISGHNTLYWYLQNLGQGPELLIRYENEEAVDDSQLPKDRFSAERLKGVDSTLKIQPAELGDSAVYLCASSGNWSYEQYFGPGTRLTVT.

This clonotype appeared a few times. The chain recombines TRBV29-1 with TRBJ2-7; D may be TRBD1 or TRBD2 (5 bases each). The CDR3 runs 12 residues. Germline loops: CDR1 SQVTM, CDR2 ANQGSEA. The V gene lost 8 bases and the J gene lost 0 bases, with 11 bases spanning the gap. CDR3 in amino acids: CSFGTTSYEQYF. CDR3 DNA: TGCAGCTTCGGGACCACCTCCTACGAGCAGTACTTC.

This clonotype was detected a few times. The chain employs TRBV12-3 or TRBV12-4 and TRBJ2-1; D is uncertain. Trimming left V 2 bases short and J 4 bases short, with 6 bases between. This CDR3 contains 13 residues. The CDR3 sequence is CASSLYLYNEQFF. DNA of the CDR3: TGTGCCAGCAGTTTATACCTTTACAATGAGCAGTTCTTC.

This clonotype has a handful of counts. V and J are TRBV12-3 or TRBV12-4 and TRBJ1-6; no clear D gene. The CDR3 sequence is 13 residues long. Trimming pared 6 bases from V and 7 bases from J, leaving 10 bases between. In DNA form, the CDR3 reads TGTGCCAGCAGACAATTAAGAAATTCACCCCTCCACTTT. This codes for CASRQLRNSPLHF.

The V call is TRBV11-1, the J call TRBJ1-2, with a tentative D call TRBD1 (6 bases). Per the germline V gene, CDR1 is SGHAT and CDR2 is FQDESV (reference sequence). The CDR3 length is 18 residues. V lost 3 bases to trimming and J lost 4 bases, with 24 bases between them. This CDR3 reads CASSFPRIKGDSGYGYTF. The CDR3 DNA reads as TGTGCCAGCAGCTTCCCCCGGATTAAGGGGGATTCGGGCTATGGCTACACCTTC.

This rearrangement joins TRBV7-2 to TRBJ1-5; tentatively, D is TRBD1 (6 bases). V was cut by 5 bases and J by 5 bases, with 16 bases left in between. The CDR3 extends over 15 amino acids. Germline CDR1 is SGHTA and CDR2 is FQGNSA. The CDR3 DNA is TGTGCCAGCAGCAAACAGGGTGGGACTCATCAGCCCCAGCATTTT. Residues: CASSKQGGTHQPQHF.

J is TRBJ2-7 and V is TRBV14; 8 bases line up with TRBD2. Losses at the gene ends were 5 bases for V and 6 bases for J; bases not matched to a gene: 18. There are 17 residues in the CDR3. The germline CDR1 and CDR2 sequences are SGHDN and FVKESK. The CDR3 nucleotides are TGTGCCAGCAGCTTCATGTCCCGGGGGGGGGCGAGTCGCGAGCAGTACTTC. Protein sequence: CASSFMSRGGASREQYF.

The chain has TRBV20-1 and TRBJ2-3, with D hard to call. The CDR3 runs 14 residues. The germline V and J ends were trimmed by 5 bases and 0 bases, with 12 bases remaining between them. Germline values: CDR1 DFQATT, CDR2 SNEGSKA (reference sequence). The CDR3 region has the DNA TGCAGTGCTGCCAGGACGTATAGCACAGATACGCAGTATTTT. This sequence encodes CSAARTYSTDTQYF.